This T cell receptor (beta chain) was recovered during a study of shared clonotypes between healthy human individuals. Whole-study findings and limits: Incomplete sequencing of sorted subsets was indicated by rarefaction despite large depth. Generation probability values for non-shared clonotypes were lower than those for clonotypes shared by all four donors. With a few donors compared, approximately 5.5% of naive CD4 clonotypes were shared.

Comment on this clone: Its antigen is still unknown.

Genomic DNA belonging to each subset was distributed in equal measure over several immunoSEQ plates. Sequencing used immunoSEQ multiplex PCR; TCRdb keeps in-frame clones, though not all of them. The data hold a few million clones, with approximately 94% observed a single time. Sequencing was done on a sample of naive CD4+ T cells sorted from blood. Subset of the sample: CD45RA+ positively selected. The TCR was taken from a man aged 18 to 29 in good health.

The CDR3 loop is CASSENLAVGASNEQFF. The DNA of the CDR3 is TGTGCCAGCAGTGAAAATCTAGCGGTGGGAGCATCCAATGAGCAGTTCTTC. The chain links TRBV6-1 to TRBJ2-1, with 7 bases that match TRBD2. Germline V lookup: CDR1 MNHNS, CDR2 SASEGT. This CDR3 comprises 17 residues. The trim removed 2 bases at V and 6 bases at J, leaving 13 bases unmatched.